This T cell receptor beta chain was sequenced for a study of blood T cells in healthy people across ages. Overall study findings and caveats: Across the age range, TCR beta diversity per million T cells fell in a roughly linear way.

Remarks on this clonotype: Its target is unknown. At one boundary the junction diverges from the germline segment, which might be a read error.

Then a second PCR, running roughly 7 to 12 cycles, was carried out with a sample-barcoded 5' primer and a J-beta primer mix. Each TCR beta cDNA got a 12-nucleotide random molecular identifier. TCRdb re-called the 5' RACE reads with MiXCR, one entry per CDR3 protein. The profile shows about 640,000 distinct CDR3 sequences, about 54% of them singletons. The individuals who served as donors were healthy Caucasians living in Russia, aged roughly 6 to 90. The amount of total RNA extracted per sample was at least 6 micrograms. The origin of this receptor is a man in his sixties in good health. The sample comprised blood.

CDR3 protein: CTSSQAQGRENGYTF. The CDR3 DNA reads as TGTACCAGCAGCCAAGCGCAGGGAAGGGAGAATGGCTACACCTTC. This chain links TRBV4-2 with TRBJ1-2, with a tentative D call TRBD1 (5 bases). Germline assignment: CDR1 LGHNA and CDR2 YNFKEQ. The CDR3 is 15 amino acids.